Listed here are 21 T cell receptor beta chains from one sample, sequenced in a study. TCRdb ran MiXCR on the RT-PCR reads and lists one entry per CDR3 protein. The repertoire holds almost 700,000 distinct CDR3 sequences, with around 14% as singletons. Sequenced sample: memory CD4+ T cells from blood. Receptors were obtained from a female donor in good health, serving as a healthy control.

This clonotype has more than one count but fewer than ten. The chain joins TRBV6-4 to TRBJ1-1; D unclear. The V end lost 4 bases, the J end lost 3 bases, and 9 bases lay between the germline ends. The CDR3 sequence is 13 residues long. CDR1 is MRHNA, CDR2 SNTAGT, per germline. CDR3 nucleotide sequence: TGTGCCAGCAGTGCGGGGTTTGACACTGAAGCTTTCTTT. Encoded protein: CASSAGFDTEAFF.

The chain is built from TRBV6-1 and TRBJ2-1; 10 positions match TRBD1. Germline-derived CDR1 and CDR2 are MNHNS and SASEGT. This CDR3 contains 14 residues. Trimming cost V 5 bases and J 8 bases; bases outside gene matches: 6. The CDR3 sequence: CASSLAGTGDEQFF. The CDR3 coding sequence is TGTGCCAGCAGTCTTGCCGGGACAGGGGATGAGCAGTTCTTC.

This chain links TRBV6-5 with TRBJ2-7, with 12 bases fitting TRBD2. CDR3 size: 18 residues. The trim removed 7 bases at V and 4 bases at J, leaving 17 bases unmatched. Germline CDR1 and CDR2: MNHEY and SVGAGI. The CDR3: CASTLRWLAGGPGYEQYF. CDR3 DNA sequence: TGTGCCAGCACCCTACGATGGCTAGCGGGAGGGCCAGGATACGAGCAGTACTTC.

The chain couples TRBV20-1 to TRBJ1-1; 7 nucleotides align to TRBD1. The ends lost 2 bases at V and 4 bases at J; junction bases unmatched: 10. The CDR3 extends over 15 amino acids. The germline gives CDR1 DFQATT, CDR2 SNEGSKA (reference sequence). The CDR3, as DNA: TGCAGTGCTAGAACGTTTAAGGGGGCGGGCACTGAAGCTTTCTTT. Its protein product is CSARTFKGAGTEAFF.

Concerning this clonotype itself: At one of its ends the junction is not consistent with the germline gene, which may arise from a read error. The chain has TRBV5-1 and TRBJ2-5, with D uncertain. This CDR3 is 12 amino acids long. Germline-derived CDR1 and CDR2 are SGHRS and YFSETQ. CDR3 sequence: CASSLEGRLHHF. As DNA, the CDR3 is TGCGCCAGCAGCTTGGAGGGCCGTCTTCACCACTTC.

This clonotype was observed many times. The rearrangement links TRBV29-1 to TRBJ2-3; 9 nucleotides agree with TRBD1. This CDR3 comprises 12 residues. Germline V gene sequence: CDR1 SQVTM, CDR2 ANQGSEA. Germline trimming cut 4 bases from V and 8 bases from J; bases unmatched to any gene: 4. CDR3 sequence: CSVGQGGGTQYF. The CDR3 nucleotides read TGCAGCGTTGGACAGGGGGGTGGTACGCAGTATTTT.

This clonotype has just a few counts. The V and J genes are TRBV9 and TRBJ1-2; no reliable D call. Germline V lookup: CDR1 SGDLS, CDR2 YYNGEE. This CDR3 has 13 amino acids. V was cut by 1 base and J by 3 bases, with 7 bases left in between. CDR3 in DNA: TGTGCCAGCAGCGTACCTCCCGACTATGGCTACACCTTC. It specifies CASSVPPDYGYTF.

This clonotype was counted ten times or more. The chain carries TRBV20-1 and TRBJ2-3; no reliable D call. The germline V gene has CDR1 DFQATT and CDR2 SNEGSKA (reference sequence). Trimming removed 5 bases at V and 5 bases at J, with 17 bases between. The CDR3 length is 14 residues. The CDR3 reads CSAYPVRAGDTQYF. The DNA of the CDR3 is TGCAGTGCTTACCCCGTAAGGGCCGGAGATACGCAGTATTTT.

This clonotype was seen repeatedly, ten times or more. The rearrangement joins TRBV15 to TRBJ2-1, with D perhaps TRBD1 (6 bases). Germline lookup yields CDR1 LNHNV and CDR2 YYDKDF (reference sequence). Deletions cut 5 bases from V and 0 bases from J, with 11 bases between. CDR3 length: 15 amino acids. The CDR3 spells CATSPRDTSYNEQFF. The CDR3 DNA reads TGTGCCACCAGCCCCCGGGACACCTCCTACAATGAGCAGTTCTTC.

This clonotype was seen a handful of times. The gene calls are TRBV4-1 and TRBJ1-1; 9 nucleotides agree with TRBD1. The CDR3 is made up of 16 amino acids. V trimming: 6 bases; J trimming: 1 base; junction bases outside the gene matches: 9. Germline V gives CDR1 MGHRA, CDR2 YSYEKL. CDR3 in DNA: TGCGCCAGCAGTCTTCCCCGGACAGGGGAGAACACTGAAGCTTTCTTT. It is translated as CASSLPRTGENTEAFF.

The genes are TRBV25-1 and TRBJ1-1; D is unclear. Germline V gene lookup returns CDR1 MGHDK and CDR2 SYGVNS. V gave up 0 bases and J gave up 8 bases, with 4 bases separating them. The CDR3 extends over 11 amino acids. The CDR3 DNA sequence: TGTGCCAGCAGTGAATACCTCGAAGCTTTCTTT. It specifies CASSEYLEAFF.

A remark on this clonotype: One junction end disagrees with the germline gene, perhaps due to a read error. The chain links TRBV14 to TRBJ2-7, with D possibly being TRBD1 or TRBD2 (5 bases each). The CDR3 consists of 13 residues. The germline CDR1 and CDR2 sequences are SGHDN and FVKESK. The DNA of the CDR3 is TGTGCCAGCAGCCGGGACCCCTCCTACGAGCAGAACTTC. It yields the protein CASSRDPSYEQNF.

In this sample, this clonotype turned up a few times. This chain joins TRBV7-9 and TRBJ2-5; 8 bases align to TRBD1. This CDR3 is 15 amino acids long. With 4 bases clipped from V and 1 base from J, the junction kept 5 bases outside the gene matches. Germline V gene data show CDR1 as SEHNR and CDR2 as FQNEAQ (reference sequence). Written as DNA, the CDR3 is TGTGCCAGCAGCTCGGACAGGGTGGGCCAAGAGACCCAGTACTTC. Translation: CASSSDRVGQETQYF.

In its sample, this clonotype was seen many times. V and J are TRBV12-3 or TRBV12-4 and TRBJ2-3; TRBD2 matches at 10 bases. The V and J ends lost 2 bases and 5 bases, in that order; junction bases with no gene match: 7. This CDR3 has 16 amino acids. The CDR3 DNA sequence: TGTGCCAGCAGTTTAACGCTAGCGGGAGCGGGAGATACGCAGTATTTT. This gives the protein CASSLTLAGAGDTQYF.

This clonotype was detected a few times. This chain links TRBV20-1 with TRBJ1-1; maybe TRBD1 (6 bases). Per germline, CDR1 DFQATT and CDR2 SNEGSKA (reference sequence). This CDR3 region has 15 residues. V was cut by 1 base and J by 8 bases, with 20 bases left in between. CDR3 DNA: TGCAGTGCTAGAGGAGGGACATCCACGGGGATGGAAGCTTTCTTT. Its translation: CSARGGTSTGMEAFF.

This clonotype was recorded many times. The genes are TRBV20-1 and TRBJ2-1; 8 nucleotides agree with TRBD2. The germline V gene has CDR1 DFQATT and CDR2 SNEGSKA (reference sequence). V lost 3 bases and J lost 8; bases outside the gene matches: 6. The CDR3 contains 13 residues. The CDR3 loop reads CSASGRADYEQFF. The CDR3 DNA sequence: TGCAGTGCTAGCGGGAGGGCCGACTATGAGCAGTTCTTC.

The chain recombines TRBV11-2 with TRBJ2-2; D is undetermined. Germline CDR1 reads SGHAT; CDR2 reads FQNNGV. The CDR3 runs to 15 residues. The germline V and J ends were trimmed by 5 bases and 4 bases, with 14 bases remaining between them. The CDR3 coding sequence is TGTGCCAGCAGCCCTACAAGGGCGAGCACCGGGGAGCTGTTTTTT. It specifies CASSPTRASTGELFF.

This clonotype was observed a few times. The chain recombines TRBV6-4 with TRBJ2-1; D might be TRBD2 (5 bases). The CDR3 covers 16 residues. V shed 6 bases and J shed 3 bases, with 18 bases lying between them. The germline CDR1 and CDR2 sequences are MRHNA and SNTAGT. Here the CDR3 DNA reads TGTGCCAGCAGCTCTACCCCTGGCGGGCTCTACAATGAGCAGTTCTTC. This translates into CASSSTPGGLYNEQFF.

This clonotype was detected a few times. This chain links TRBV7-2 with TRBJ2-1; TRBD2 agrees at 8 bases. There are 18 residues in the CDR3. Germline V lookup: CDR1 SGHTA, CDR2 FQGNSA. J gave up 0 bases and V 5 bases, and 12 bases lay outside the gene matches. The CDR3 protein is CASSPLGVAGSSYNEQFF. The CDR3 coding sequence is TGTGCCAGCAGCCCCTTAGGAGTAGCGGGAAGCTCCTACAATGAGCAGTTCTTC.

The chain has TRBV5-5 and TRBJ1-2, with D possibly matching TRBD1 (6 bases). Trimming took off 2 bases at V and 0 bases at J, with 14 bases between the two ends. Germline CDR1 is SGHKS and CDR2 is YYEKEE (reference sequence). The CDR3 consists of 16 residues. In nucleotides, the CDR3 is TGTGCCAGCAGCTTTCAGCCGGGACAAGCTAACTATGGCTACACCTTC. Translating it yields CASSFQPGQANYGYTF.

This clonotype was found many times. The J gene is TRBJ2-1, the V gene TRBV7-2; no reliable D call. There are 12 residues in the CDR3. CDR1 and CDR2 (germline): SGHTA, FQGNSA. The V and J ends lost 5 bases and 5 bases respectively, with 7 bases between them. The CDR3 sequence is CASSPWNNEQFF. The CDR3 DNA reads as TGTGCCAGCAGCCCCTGGAACAATGAGCAGTTCTTC.